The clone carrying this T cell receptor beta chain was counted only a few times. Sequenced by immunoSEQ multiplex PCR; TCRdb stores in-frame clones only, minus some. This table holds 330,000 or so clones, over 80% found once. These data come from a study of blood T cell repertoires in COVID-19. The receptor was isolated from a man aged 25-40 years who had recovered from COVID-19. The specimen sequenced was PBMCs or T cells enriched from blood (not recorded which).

The CDR3 sequence is CASSIAPGSYNEQFF. CDR3 DNA: TGTGCCAGTAGTATAGCACCGGGGTCCTACAATGAGCAGTTCTTC. J is TRBJ2-1 and V is TRBV19; tentative D call: TRBD2 (5 bases). Trimming took 1 base from V and 1 from J, leaving 8 bases between them. The CDR3 loop spans 15 amino acids. The germline gives CDR1 LNHDA, CDR2 SQIVND (reference sequence). The complete variable domain, with remaining parts taken from reference TRBV19 and TRBJ2-1, reads DGGITQSPKYLFRKEGQNVTLSCEQNLNHDAMYWYRQDPGQGLRLIYYSQIVNDFQKGDIAEGYSVSREKKESFPLTVTSAQKNPTAFYLCASSIAPGSYNEQFFGPGTRLTVL.